One TCR beta chain is described in this entry. The source of the sample is a study of blood T cell repertoires in COVID-19. Turning to the study itself: Donors in the United States, Italy and Spain gave samples during acute or convalescent COVID-19. From T cells, B-cell-depleted T cells, or PBMCs came the material, which was cDNA or gDNA.

Original data processing: Amplification of reference gene primers was used by the study to estimate nucleated cell counts. Clones were read by immunoSEQ multiplex PCR, and TCRdb kept only the in-frame ones, dropping some. The V and J calls and clone size are taken from that table; D and trimming were inferred from the DNA. This repertoire shows around 160,000 clones, approximately 83% found once; its top ten account for around 8%. The Seattle site enrolled patients during active infection and followed them longitudinally. Trimming removed 4 bases from V and 2 bases from J, with 15 bases in between. This CDR3 spans 16 amino acids. Germline V CDR1 and CDR2: MGHRA, YSYEKL.

This TCR derives from a woman in her sixties with COVID-19, enrolled during active disease. The sample was peripheral blood. The V call is TRBV4-1, the J call TRBJ2-1, with a tentative D call TRBD1 (6 bases). Here the CDR3 reads CASSPSGVYTYNEQFF. CDR3 DNA sequence: TGCGCCAGCAGCCCCTCAGGGGTCTATACCTACAATGAGCAGTTCTTC.